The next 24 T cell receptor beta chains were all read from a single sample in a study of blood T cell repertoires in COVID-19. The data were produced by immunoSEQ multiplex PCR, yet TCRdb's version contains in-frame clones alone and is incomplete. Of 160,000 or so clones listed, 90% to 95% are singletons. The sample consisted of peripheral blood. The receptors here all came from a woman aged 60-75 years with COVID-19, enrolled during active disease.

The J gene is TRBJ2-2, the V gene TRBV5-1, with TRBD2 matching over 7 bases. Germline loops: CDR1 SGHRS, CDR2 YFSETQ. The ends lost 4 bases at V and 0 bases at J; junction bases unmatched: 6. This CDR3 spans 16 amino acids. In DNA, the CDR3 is TGCGCCAGCAGCCGACGAGGACTAGCGAACACCGGGGAGCTGTTTTTT. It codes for CASSRRGLANTGELFF.

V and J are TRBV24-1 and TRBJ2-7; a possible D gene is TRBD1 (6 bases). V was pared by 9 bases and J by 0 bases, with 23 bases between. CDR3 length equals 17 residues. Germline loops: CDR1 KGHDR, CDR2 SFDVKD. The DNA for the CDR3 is TGTGCCACCCCTCTCGAGGGACATCCCTCTCGCTCCTACGAGCAGTACTTC. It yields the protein CATPLEGHPSRSYEQYF.

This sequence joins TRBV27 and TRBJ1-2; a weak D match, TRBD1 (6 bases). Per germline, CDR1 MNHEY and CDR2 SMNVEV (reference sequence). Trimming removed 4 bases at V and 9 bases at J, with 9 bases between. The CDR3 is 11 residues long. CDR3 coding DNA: TGTGCCAGCAGTTCAGGGGAACGCTACACCTTC. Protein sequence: CASSSGERYTF.

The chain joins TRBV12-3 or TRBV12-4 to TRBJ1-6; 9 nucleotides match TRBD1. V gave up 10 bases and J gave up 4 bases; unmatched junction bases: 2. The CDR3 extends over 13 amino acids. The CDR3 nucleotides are TGTGCCACACAGGGGGCTTATAATTCACCCCTCCACTTT. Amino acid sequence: CATQGAYNSPLHF.

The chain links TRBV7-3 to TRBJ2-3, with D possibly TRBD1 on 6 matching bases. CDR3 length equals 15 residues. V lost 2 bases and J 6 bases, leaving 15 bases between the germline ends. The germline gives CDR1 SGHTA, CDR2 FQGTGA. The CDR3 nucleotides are TGTGCCAGCAGCTTAGGTCACAGGGTATCGGATACGCAGTATTTT. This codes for CASSLGHRVSDTQYF.

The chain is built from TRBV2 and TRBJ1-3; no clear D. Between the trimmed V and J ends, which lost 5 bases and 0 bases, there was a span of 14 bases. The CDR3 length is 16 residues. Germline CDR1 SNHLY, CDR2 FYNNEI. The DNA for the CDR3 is TGTGCCAGCAGTTTAGACGCGGTCAACTCTGGAAACACCATATATTTT. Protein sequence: CASSLDAVNSGNTIYF.

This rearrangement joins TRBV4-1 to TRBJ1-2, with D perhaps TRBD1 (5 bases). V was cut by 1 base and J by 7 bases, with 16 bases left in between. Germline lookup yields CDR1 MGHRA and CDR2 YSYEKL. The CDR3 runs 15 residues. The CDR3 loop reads CASSQAGQVLGGYTF. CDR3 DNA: TGCGCCAGCAGCCAAGCAGGGCAGGTCCTAGGTGGCTACACCTTC.

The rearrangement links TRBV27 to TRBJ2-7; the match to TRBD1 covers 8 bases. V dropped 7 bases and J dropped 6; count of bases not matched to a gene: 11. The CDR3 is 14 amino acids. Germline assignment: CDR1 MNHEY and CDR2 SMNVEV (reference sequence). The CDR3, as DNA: TGTGCCAGCACTCAGGGGGCCTCCGGAGGCGAGCAGTACTTC. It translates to CASTQGASGGEQYF.

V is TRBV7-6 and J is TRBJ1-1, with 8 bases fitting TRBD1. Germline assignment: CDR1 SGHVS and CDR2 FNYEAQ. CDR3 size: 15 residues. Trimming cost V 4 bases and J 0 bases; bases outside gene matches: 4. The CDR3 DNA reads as TGTGCCAGCAGCTCTACAGGGGGTGTGAACACTGAAGCTTTCTTT. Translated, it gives CASSSTGGVNTEAFF. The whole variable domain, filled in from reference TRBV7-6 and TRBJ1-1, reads GAGVSQSPRYKVTKRGQDVALRCDPISGHVSLYWYRQALGQGPEFLTYFNYEAQQDKSGLPNDRFSAERPEGSISTLTIQRTEQRDSAMYRCASSSTGGVNTEAFFGQGTRLTVV.

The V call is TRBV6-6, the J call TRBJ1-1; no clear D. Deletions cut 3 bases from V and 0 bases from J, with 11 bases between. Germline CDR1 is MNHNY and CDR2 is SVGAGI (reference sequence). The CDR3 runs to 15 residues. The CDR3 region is CASSYTPTLNTEAFF. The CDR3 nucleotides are TGTGCCAGCAGTTATACACCGACTTTGAACACTGAAGCTTTCTTT.

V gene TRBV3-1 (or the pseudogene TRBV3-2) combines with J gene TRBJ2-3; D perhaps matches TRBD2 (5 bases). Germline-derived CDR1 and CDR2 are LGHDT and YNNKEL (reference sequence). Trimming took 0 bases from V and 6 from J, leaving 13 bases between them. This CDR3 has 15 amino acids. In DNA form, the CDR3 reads TGTGCCAGCAGCCAAGATAGGACGGGGTGGGATACGCAGTATTTT. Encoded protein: CASSQDRTGWDTQYF.

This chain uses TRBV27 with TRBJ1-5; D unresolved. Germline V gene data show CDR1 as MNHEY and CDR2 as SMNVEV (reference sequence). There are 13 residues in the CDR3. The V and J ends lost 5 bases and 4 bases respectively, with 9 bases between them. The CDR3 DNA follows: TGTGCCAGCAGTCCCCTAGGAAATCAGCCCCAGCATTTT. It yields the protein CASSPLGNQPQHF.

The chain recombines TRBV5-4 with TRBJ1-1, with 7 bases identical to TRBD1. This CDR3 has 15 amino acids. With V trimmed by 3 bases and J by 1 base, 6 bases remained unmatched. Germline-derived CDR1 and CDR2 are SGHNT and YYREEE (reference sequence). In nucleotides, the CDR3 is TGTGCCAGCAGCTCCCGACAGGGCGCGAACACTGAAGCTTTCTTT. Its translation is CASSSRQGANTEAFF.

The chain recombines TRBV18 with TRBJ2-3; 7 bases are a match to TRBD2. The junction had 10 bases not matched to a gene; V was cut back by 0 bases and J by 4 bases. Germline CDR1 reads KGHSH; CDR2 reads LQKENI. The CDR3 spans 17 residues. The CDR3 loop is CASSPPRGASGSDTQYF. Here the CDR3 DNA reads TGTGCCAGCTCACCACCCCGCGGGGCTAGCGGATCAGATACGCAGTATTTT.

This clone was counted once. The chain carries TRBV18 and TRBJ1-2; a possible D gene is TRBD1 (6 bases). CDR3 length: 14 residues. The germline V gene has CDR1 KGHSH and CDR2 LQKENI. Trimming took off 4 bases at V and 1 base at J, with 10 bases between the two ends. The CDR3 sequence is CASSRTDDNYGYTF. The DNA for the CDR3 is TGTGCCAGCTCACGGACAGACGATAACTATGGCTACACCTTC.

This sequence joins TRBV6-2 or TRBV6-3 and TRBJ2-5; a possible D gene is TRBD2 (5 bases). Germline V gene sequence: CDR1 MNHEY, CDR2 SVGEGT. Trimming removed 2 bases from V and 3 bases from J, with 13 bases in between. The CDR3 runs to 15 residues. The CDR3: CASSYAEPGKETQYF. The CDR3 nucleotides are TGTGCCAGCAGTTACGCAGAACCGGGAAAAGAGACCCAGTACTTC.

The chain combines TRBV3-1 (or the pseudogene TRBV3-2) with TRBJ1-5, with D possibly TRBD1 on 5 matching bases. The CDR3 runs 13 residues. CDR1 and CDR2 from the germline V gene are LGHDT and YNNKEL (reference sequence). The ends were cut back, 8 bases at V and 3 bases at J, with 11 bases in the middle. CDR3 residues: CASGTNYNQPQHF. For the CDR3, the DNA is TGTGCCAGCGGGACTAACTACAATCAGCCCCAGCATTTT.

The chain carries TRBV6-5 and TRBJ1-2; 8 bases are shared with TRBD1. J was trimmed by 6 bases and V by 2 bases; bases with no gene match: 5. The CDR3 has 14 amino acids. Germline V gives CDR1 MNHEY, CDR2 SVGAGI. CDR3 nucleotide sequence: TGTGCCAGCAGTTACAAACAGGGGGTCAATGGCTACACCTTC. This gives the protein CASSYKQGVNGYTF.

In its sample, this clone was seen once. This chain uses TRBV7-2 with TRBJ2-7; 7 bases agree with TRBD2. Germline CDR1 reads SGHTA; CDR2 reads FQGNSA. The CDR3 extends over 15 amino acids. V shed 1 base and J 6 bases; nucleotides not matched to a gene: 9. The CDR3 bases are TGTGCCAGCAGCTTAGGGTCCGCGGGGGTTCTCGAGCAGTACTTC. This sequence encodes CASSLGSAGVLEQYF.

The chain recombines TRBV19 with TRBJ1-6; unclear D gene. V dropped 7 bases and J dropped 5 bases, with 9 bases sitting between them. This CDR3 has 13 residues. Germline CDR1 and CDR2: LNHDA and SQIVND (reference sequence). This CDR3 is CASKRRDNSPLHF. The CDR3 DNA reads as TGTGCCAGTAAGAGGCGGGATAATTCACCCCTCCACTTT.

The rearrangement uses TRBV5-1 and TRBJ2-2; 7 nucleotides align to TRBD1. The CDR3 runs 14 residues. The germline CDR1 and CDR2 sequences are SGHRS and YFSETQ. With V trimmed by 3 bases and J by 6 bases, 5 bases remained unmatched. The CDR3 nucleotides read TGCGCCAGCAGCTACAACCAGGGGGCCGGGGAGCTGTTTTTT. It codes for CASSYNQGAGELFF.

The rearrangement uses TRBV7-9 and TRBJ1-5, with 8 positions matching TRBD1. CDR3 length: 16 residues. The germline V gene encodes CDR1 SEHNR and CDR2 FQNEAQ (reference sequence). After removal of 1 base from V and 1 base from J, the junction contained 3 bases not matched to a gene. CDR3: CASSLVAGGSNQPQHF. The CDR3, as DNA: TGTGCCAGCAGCTTAGTGGCAGGGGGCAGCAATCAGCCCCAGCATTTT.

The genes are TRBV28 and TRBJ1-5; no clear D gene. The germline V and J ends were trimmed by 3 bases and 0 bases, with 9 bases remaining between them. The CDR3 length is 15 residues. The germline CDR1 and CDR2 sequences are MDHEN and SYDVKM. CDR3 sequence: CASSFRVDSNQPQHF. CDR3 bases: TGTGCCAGCAGTTTTCGGGTTGATAGCAATCAGCCCCAGCATTTT.

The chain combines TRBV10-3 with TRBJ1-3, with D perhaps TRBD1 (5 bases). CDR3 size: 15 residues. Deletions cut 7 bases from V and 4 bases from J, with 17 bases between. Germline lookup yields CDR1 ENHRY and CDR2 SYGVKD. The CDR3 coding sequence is TGTGCCATCACCGGAGGAGGGGTTGGCGGAAACACCATATATTTT. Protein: CAITGGGVGGNTIYF.